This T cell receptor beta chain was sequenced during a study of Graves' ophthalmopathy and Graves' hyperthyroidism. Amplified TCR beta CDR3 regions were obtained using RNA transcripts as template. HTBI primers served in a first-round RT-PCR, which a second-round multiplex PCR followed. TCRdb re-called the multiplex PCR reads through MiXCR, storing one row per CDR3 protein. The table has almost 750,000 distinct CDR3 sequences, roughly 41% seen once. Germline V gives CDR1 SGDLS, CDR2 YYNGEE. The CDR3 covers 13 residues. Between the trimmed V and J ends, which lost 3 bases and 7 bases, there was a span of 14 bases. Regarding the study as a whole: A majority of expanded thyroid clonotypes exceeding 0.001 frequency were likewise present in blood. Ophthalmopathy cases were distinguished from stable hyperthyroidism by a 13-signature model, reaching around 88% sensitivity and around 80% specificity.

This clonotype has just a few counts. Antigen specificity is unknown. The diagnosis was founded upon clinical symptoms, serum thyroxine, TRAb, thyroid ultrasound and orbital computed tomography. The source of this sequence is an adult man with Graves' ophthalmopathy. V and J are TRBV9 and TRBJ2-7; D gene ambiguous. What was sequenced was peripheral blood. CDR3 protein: CASSGHSTGEQYF. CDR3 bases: TGTGCCAGCAGCGGCCACTCAACCGGGGAGCAGTACTTC.